The 11 T cell receptor beta chains below all came from one sample that was sequenced in a study of T cell clusters in autoimmune cytopenias. Each sample's input was about 250 ng genomic DNA, some 34,000 genome equivalents. Multiplex touch-down PCR amplified TRB using TRB-A and TRB-B pools in one tube. TCRdb reprocessed the multiplex PCR reads, keeping one entry per CDR3 protein, no DNA. This specimen shows about 12,000 distinct CDR3 sequences; the ten leading clones hold 3%. Sample: peripheral blood. Source of these receptors: a human donor with an autoimmune cytopenia or autoimmune hepatitis (not recorded which).

The chain carries TRBV6-1 and TRBJ2-3; TCRdb proposes TRBD1, but this gene call is untestable without DNA. Germline loops: CDR1 MNHNS, CDR2 SASEGT. This CDR3 contains 13 residues. The CDR3: CASSEGRGDTQYF.

CDR3 loop: CASTLQRAKTGELFF. V gene TRBV12-3 or TRBV12-4 combines with J gene TRBJ2-2; TCRdb calls TRBD2, which cannot be checked without DNA. CDR3 length: 15 residues.

This chain connects TRBV12-3 or TRBV12-4 to TRBJ2-3; TCRdb's D gene call, TRBD1, goes unchecked for lack of DNA. This CDR3 has 17 residues. CDR3 residues: CASSLMGRGDGPDTQYF.

The rearrangement joins TRBV6-5 to TRBJ2-7; TCRdb's D call, TRBD1, is unchecked because there is no DNA. Looked up from germline, CDR1 is MNHEY and CDR2 is SVGAGI. CDR3 size: 16 residues. CDR3 region: CASSYSNRGSSYEQYF.

The CDR3 is CASSSREGSEQYF. The gene calls are TRBV12-3 or TRBV12-4 and TRBJ2-7; no DNA is available, so the TRBD1 call from TCRdb remains unchecked. The CDR3 extends over 13 amino acids.

Here the CDR3 reads CAWSTGKNTEAFF. The V call is TRBV30, the J call TRBJ1-1. The CDR3 is 13 residues long. Germline V CDR1 and CDR2: GTSNPN, SVGIG (reference sequence).

The CDR3 here is CASDDWTGGNQPQHF. The J gene is TRBJ1-5, the V gene TRBV19; the D call of TRBD1 rests on TCRdb alone, since no DNA is present to check it. Germline CDR1 and CDR2: LNHDA and SQIVND (reference sequence). The CDR3 is 15 amino acids. Filled out from reference TRBV19 and TRBJ1-5, the complete variable domain reads DGGITQSPKYLFRKEGQNVTLSCEQNLNHDAMYWYRQDPGQGLRLIYYSQIVNDFQKGDIAEGYSVSREKKESFPLTVTSAQKNPTAFYLCASDDWTGGNQPQHFGDGTRLSIL.

This clonotype is classed as medium-sized (0.01 to 0.1%) by frequency. V gene TRBV19 combines with J gene TRBJ2-2; the D gene TCRdb calls, TRBD1, cannot be checked with no DNA. Germline V CDR1 and CDR2: LNHDA, SQIVND (reference sequence). This CDR3 region has 17 residues. CDR3: CASSISRGVIVTGELFF.

This clonotype is classed as medium-sized by frequency. The genes are TRBV19 and TRBJ2-2; with no DNA, the TCRdb D assignment of TRBD1 cannot be verified. Germline V gene sequence: CDR1 LNHDA, CDR2 SQIVND (reference sequence). There are 15 residues in the CDR3. The CDR3 reads CASTPGTANTGELFF.

The gene calls are TRBV5-5 and TRBJ1-4; the D call from TCRdb, TRBD1, cannot be confirmed without DNA. The CDR3 is made up of 13 amino acids. Per the germline V gene, CDR1 is SGHKS and CDR2 is YYEKEE (reference sequence). CDR3 region: CASRVGGTEKLFF.

V is TRBV12-3 or TRBV12-4 and J is TRBJ2-7; TCRdb returns TRBD1, unconfirmable since there is no DNA. The CDR3 consists of 15 residues. Here the CDR3 reads CASSKVGTGLYEQYF.